This is a list of T cell receptor beta chains from one sample in a study of blood T cell repertoires in COVID-19. TCRdb keeps only in-frame clones here, not all; method: immunoSEQ multiplex PCR. This table has 150,000 to 170,000 clones, more than 80% appearing once. Sample: peripheral blood. The receptor set was obtained from a man aged 50-59 years with acute or convalescent COVID-19. Each CDR3 is given with its conserved first and last residue. A D gene is named only where the DNA matches it firmly. Some rows mark clone size as missing; the rest say once, few, many or name a class of expanded clone.

. TRBJ1-2 TRBV3-1/TRBV3-2 . CASSHEGYGYTF TGTGCCAGCAGCCATGAGGGCTATGGCTACACCTTC
. TRBJ1-2 TRBV27 TRBD1 CASSLSPGGPYGYTF TGTGCCAGCAGTTTATCTCCAGGGGGGCCCTATGGCTACACCTTC
. TRBJ1-2 TRBV5-6 TRBD1 CASSPDRGLGYTF TGTGCCAGCAGCCCGGACAGGGGGCTTGGCTACACCTTC
. TRBJ2-1 TRBV7-9 TRBD2 CASSPSRTSARDNEQFF TGTGCCAGCAGCCCAAGCCGGACTAGCGCTAGGGACAATGAGCAGTTCTTC
. TRBJ1-3 TRBV3-1/TRBV3-2 . CASSSGGGLGNTIYF TGTGCCAGCAGCTCTGGGGGGGGGCTTGGAAACACCATATATTTT
. TRBJ2-7 TRBV7-8 . CASSLAPTYEQYF TGTGCCAGCAGCTTAGCGCCTACCTACGAGCAGTACTTC
. TRBJ2-2 TRBV29-1 . CSVVRGTGELFF TGCAGCGTTGTTAGGGGCACCGGGGAGCTGTTTTTT
. TRBJ2-3 TRBV11-1 TRBD2 CASSLDFASGEDTQYF TGTGCCAGCAGCTTAGATTTCGCCAGCGGGGAAGATACGCAGTATTTT
once TRBJ1-3 TRBV4-3 . CASSQAGEKAYF TGCGCCAGCAGCCAAGCAGGGGAAAAGGCATATTTT
. TRBJ2-3 TRBV29-1 TRBD2 CSVGEAGPSTDTQYF TGCAGCGTGGGGGAAGCGGGGCCTAGCACAGATACGCAGTATTTT
. TRBJ1-6 TRBV27 . CASGRDTTLSPLHF TGTGCCAGCGGTCGGGACACGACCCTTTCACCCCTCCACTTT
. TRBJ2-1 TRBV4-2 TRBD2 CASSQEPLAGAYNEQFF TGTGCCAGCAGCCAAGAACCGCTAGCGGGAGCCTACAATGAGCAGTTCTTC
. TRBJ2-3 TRBV4-2 TRBD2 CASSQDRKLAGPMGTQYF TGTGCCAGCAGCCAAGATCGGAAGCTAGCGGGGCCGATGGGTACGCAGTATTTT
. TRBJ1-5 TRBV6-5 . CASRIWLEDNQPQHF TGTGCCAGCAGGATTTGGTTGGAGGACAATCAGCCCCAGCATTTT